Below, 28 T cell receptor beta chains from the same sample are listed, as sequenced in a study of cytomegalovirus exposure and HLA in healthy donors. The PCR employed 60 Vbeta primers together with 13 Jbeta primers. TCRdb's table, derived via immunoSEQ multiplex PCR, lists solely in-frame clones and lacks some. Of tens of thousands of clones listed, around 70% are singletons. Sequences were obtained from PBMCs. The origin of the receptors is a woman aged 50 to 60 in good health and CMV-seropositive.

The chain is built from TRBV5-1 and TRBJ2-7, with 9 bases lining up with TRBD1. Germline CDR1 SGHRS, CDR2 YFSETQ. The CDR3 consists of 14 residues. Trimming cost V 4 bases and J 4 bases; bases outside gene matches: 6. The CDR3 sequence is CASSAGQGLYEQYF. CDR3 in DNA: TGCGCCAGCAGCGCGGGACAGGGTTTGTACGAGCAGTACTTC.

V and J are TRBV28 and TRBJ2-5; 8 nucleotides match TRBD1. The V gene's germline CDR1 is MDHEN and CDR2 SYDVKM. CDR3 length: 14 amino acids. The ends lost 4 bases at V and 4 bases at J; junction bases unmatched: 5. CDR3: CASSSSGTGETQYF. In nucleotides, the CDR3 is TGTGCCAGCAGTTCCTCCGGGACAGGAGAGACCCAGTACTTC.

This clone came up a few times. One junction end does not reproduce the germline sequence, and a read error may be involved. The chain employs TRBV7-9 and TRBJ2-3, with 9 bases that match TRBD1. The CDR3 is 18 amino acids. The germline V gene encodes CDR1 SEHNR and CDR2 FQNEAQ (reference sequence). The CDR3 nucleotides read TGTTCCAGCAGCTTACCCTTCGGGAGGACAGGGGACACAGATACGCAGTATTTT. It codes for CSSSLPFGRTGDTDTQYF.

The chain couples TRBV5-4 to TRBJ2-5, with 8 bases lining up with TRBD2. V lost 0 bases to trimming and J lost 4 bases; unmatched junction nucleotides: 5. The CDR3 loop spans 15 amino acids. Germline V gene data show CDR1 as SGHNT and CDR2 as YYREEE (reference sequence). The DNA of the CDR3 is TGTGCCAGCAGCTTGGCCGGGGGGGGGACAGAGACCCAGTACTTC. It encodes CASSLAGGGTETQYF.

In nucleotides, the CDR3 is TGCGCCAGCAGTGATGGTCAGGGTGAAGGCTACACCTTC. This encodes CASSDGQGEGYTF. The V call is TRBV10-2, the J call TRBJ1-2, with D possibly being TRBD1 (5 bases). The CDR3 extends over 13 amino acids. Trimming pared 3 bases from V and 8 bases from J, leaving 13 bases between. Germline CDR1 and CDR2: WSHSY and SAAADI.

This chain uses TRBV7-9 with TRBJ2-7; D uncertain. There are 12 residues in the CDR3. Germline CDR1 reads SEHNR; CDR2 reads FQNEAQ (reference sequence). Trimming left V 5 bases short and J 1 base short, with 6 bases between. CDR3 protein: CASSRISYEQYF. The CDR3 bases are TGTGCCAGCAGCCGTATATCCTACGAGCAGTACTTC.

The chain joins TRBV27 to TRBJ2-1, with 8 nucleotides matching TRBD2. The V and J ends lost 5 bases and 6 bases, in that order; junction bases with no gene match: 6. The CDR3 spans 14 residues. CDR1 and CDR2 from the germline V gene are MNHEY and SMNVEV (reference sequence). This CDR3 reads CASSMGLEINEQFF. As DNA, the CDR3 is TGTGCCAGCAGTATGGGACTAGAGATCAATGAGCAGTTCTTC.

The chain has TRBV28 and TRBJ1-2; possible D gene TRBD1, 6 bases. The germline V and J ends were trimmed by 6 bases and 0 bases, with 8 bases remaining between them. Germline assignment: CDR1 MDHEN and CDR2 SYDVKM. This CDR3 comprises 13 residues. The CDR3 region is CASRNRANYGYTF. DNA of the CDR3: TGTGCCAGCAGAAACAGGGCTAACTATGGCTACACCTTC.

This clone was detected once. V is TRBV7-2 and J is TRBJ2-5; 9 bases are a match to TRBD2. CDR3 length: 14 residues. Per the germline V gene, CDR1 is SGHTA and CDR2 is FQGNSA. J lost 4 bases, V lost 7 bases, and 7 bases had no gene match. CDR3 coding DNA: TGTGCCAGCACCCTTAGCGGGAGTACAGAGACCCAGTACTTC. Translating it yields CASTLSGSTETQYF.

The chain uses TRBV7-2 and TRBJ2-7, with 14 nucleotides matching TRBD2. V trimming: 1 base; J trimming: 0 bases; junction bases outside the gene matches: 5. The CDR3 has 18 amino acids. CDR1 and CDR2 from the germline V gene are SGHTA and FQGNSA. CDR3 sequence (DNA): TGTGCCAGCAGCTTAGTTGGACTAGCGGGGGGATTCTCCTACGAGCAGTACTTC. Encoded protein: CASSLVGLAGGFSYEQYF.

This clone occurred a few times. CDR3 amino acids: CASSQDGVATSTDTQYF. In DNA, the CDR3 is TGCGCCAGCAGCCAAGATGGGGTAGCGACAAGCACAGATACGCAGTATTTT. V gene TRBV4-1 combines with J gene TRBJ2-3; D might be TRBD2 (5 bases). The CDR3 has 17 amino acids. V was trimmed by 0 bases and J by 0 bases, leaving 13 bases between them. Germline CDR1 MGHRA, CDR2 YSYEKL.

The chain joins TRBV28 to TRBJ2-5; tentatively, D is TRBD2 (5 bases). Deletions cut 2 bases from V and 5 bases from J, with 12 bases between. Germline V gene data show CDR1 as MDHEN and CDR2 as SYDVKM. This CDR3 region has 14 residues. CDR3 sequence: CASSLKAGGETQYF. CDR3 bases: TGTGCCAGCAGTTTAAAGGCGGGTGGGGAGACCCAGTACTTC.

The gene calls are TRBV5-1 and TRBJ2-5; D is possibly TRBD2 (7 bases). V was pared by 4 bases and J by 5 bases, with 18 bases between. CDR1 is SGHRS and CDR2 is YFSETQ in the germline V gene. The CDR3 loop spans 15 amino acids. CDR3 nucleotides: TGCGCCAGCAGCGGTTCGGGGGGCTGGGGGGAGACCCAGTACTTC. It is translated as CASSGSGGWGETQYF.

The chain uses TRBV11-2 and TRBJ1-2; 7 nucleotides agree with TRBD1. V shed 3 bases and J 8 bases; nucleotides not matched to a gene: 6. This CDR3 has 13 residues. From germline, CDR1 is SGHAT and CDR2 FQNNGV. The CDR3 nucleotides are TGTGCCAGCAGCTTTAACAGGGGCTCGGGCTACACCTTC. It codes for CASSFNRGSGYTF. The full variable domain, rest sourced from reference TRBV11-2 and TRBJ1-2, is EAGVAQSPRYKIIEKRQSVAFWCNPISGHATLYWYQQILGQGPKLLIQFQNNGVVDDSQLPKDRFSAERLKGVDSTLKIQPAKLEDSAVYLCASSFNRGSGYTFGSGTRLTVV.

This rearrangement joins TRBV7-2 to TRBJ2-1; 7 bases line up with TRBD2. The V segment lost 0 bases and the J segment 9 bases; nucleotides outside the gene matches: 5. The CDR3 is 14 residues long. Germline CDR1 is SGHTA and CDR2 is FQGNSA. CDR3 in amino acids: CASSLAGGQVEQFF. The CDR3 bases are TGTGCCAGCAGCTTAGCGGGAGGGCAGGTTGAGCAGTTCTTC.

V and J are TRBV5-1 and TRBJ1-2; 9 bases map to TRBD1. This CDR3 is built from 12 residues. Germline V gene data show CDR1 as SGHRS and CDR2 as YFSETQ. V lost 4 bases and J lost 7; bases outside the gene matches: 2. The CDR3 region has the DNA TGCGCCAGCAGCCCGGGACAGGGTGGCTACACCTTC. Translated: CASSPGQGGYTF.

The CDR3 spells CASSELTGPTGELFF. As DNA, the CDR3 is TGTGCCAGCAGTGAACTGACAGGACCTACCGGGGAGCTGTTTTTT. This chain connects TRBV6-1 to TRBJ2-2, with D possibly TRBD1 on 6 matching bases. The CDR3 has 15 amino acids. V lost 2 bases and J 5 bases, leaving 12 bases between the germline ends. The V gene's germline CDR1 is MNHNS and CDR2 SASEGT.

This clone occurred a few times. The chain is built from TRBV12-5 and TRBJ1-1; 8 bases map to TRBD1. The germline gives CDR1 LGHNT, CDR2 FRNRAP. The ends lost 4 bases at V and 1 base at J; junction bases unmatched: 5. There are 15 residues in the CDR3. The CDR3 nucleotides are TGTGCTAGTGGTTCGACCGGGACAGGGAACACTGAAGCTTTCTTT. This translates into CASGSTGTGNTEAFF.

The chain uses TRBV30 and TRBJ2-5; 11 bases line up with TRBD2. CDR1 is GTSNPN and CDR2 is SVGIG in the germline V gene (reference sequence). The CDR3 consists of 16 residues. V shed 5 bases, J shed 4 bases, and the junction held 12 bases outside the gene matches. This chain's CDR3 is CAWPCTSGRTRETQYF. Written as DNA, the CDR3 is TGTGCCTGGCCCTGTACTAGCGGGAGAACCCGAGAGACCCAGTACTTC.

This chain connects TRBV5-3 to TRBJ1-2, with TRBD1 matching over 9 bases. TRBV5-3 is placed among ORFs of uncertain function. The CDR3 is made up of 14 amino acids. Unmatched junction bases numbered 6, after V lost 9 bases and J lost 0 bases. The CDR3 region has the DNA TGTGCCATTGGACAGGGGAGGGCTAACTATGGCTACACCTTC. This encodes CAIGQGRANYGYTF.

This clone has more than one count but fewer than ten. This rearrangement joins TRBV15 to TRBJ2-7, with 7 bases matching TRBD2. Germline V lookup: CDR1 LNHNV, CDR2 YYDKDF (reference sequence). Losses at the gene ends were 6 bases for V and 0 bases for J; bases not matched to a gene: 11. This CDR3 has 16 residues. The CDR3 bases are TGTGCCACCAGTAAGAGGAAGAAGCGGGACTCCTACGAGCAGTACTTC. It yields the protein CATSKRKKRDSYEQYF. Complete variable domain (other parts from reference TRBV15 and TRBJ2-7): DAMVIQNPRYQVTQFGKPVTLSCSQTLNHNVMYWYQQKSSQAPKLLFHYYDKDFNNEADTPDNFQSRRPNTSFCFLDIRSPGLGDTAMYLCATSKRKKRDSYEQYFGPGTRLTVT.

Note on this clone: A read error may produce the germline difference seen at one junction end. Here the CDR3 reads CASCPRGPANYGYPF. The CDR3, as DNA: TGTGCCAGCTGCCCAAGGGGCCCGGCTAACTATGGCTACCCCTTC. The rearrangement links TRBV7-8 to TRBJ1-2; tentatively, D is TRBD1 (5 bases). This CDR3 comprises 15 residues. Per germline, CDR1 SGHVS and CDR2 FQNEAQ.

The V gene is TRBV4-1, the J gene TRBJ2-1, with TRBD2 matching over 8 bases. The germline V gene has CDR1 MGHRA and CDR2 YSYEKL. V was pared by 4 bases and J by 9 bases, with 14 bases of the junction left unmatched. The CDR3 runs 16 residues. Here the CDR3 reads CASSLIAGSIVGEQFF. The CDR3 coding sequence is TGCGCCAGCAGCCTGATAGCGGGAAGTATAGTGGGTGAGCAGTTCTTC.

This chain joins TRBV5-1 and TRBJ2-3; 7 positions match TRBD2. The CDR3 consists of 14 residues. The J segment lost 6 bases and the V segment lost 5 bases, leaving 9 bases of the junction unmatched. Per germline, CDR1 SGHRS and CDR2 YFSETQ. The CDR3 spells CASSGSGTPDTQYF. The CDR3 DNA reads TGCGCCAGCAGTGGGAGCGGGACCCCTGATACGCAGTATTTT.

The chain uses TRBV4-1 and TRBJ2-1; 10 nucleotides line up with TRBD1. After removal of 7 bases from V and 9 bases from J, the junction contained 9 bases not matched to a gene. Germline lookup yields CDR1 MGHRA and CDR2 YSYEKL. The CDR3 contains 14 residues. The CDR3 reads CASTPTGGGGEQFF. As DNA, the CDR3 is TGCGCCAGCACCCCGACAGGGGGCGGGGGTGAGCAGTTCTTC.

The rearrangement uses TRBV6-1 and TRBJ2-2; no reliable D call. Trimming pared 8 bases from V and 1 base from J, leaving 11 bases between. This CDR3 has 14 residues. Germline V gene sequence: CDR1 MNHNS, CDR2 SASEGT. CDR3 nucleotides: TGTGCCAGCCTCCCCAGCGTGAACACCGGGGAGCTGTTTTTT. Encoded protein: CASLPSVNTGELFF.

The chain links TRBV5-1 to TRBJ2-7; D not certain. Trimming took 0 bases from V and 0 from J, leaving 10 bases between them. Germline V CDR1 and CDR2: SGHRS, YFSETQ. This CDR3 comprises 15 residues. This chain's CDR3 is CASSLAGSPSYEQYF. The CDR3 DNA is TGCGCCAGCAGCTTGGCCGGGTCCCCCTCCTACGAGCAGTACTTC.

V gene TRBV7-2 combines with J gene TRBJ2-7; possible D gene TRBD2, 6 bases. Trimming stripped 1 base from V and 0 bases from J, with 19 bases between. CDR1 and CDR2 (germline): SGHTA, FQGNSA. This CDR3 is built from 18 residues. CDR3 sequence reads: CASSLGHGLRGSSYEQYF. In nucleotides, the CDR3 is TGTGCCAGCAGCTTAGGTCATGGTTTACGGGGGAGCTCCTACGAGCAGTACTTC.